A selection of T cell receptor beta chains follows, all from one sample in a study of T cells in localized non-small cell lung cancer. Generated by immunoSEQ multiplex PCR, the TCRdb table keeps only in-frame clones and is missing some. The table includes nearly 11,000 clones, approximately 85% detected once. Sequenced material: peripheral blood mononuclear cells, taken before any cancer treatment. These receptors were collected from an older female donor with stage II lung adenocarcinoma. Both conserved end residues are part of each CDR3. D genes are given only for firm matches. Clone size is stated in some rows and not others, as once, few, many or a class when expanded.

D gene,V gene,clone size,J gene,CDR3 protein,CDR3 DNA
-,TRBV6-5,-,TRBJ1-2,CASSYSTGSGGGYTF,TGTGCCAGCAGTTACTCCACAGGTAGCGGTGGTGGCTACACCTTC
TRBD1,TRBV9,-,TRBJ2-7,CASSPGQGPTYEQYF,TGTGCCAGCAGCCCCGGACAGGGGCCAACCTACGAGCAGTACTTC
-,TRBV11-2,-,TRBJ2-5,CASSLQETQYF,TGTGCCAGCAGCTTACAAGAGACCCAGTACTTC
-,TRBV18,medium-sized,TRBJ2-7,CASSPSSDEQYF,TGTGCCAGCTCACCATCAAGCGACGAGCAGTACTTC
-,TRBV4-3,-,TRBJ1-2,CASSRGIYGYTF,TGCGCCAGCAGCCGGGGGATTTATGGCTACACCTTC
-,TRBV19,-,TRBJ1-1,CASSRSTLNTEAFF,TGTGCCAGTAGTAGATCCACCTTGAACACTGAAGCTTTCTTT
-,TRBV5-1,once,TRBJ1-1,CASSLRWGSTEAFF,TGCGCCAGCAGCTTGCGTTGGGGGTCCACTGAAGCTTTCTTT
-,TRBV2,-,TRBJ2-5,CASRRQETQYF,TGTGCCAGCAGAAGGCAAGAGACCCAGTACTTC
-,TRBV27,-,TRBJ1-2,CASSFRGARDGAVNYGYTF,TGTGCCAGCAGTTTTAGAGGGGCGCGGGACGGGGCCGTTAACTATGGCTACACCTTC
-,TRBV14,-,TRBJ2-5,CASRAGIEGETQYF,TGTGCCAGCAGGGCAGGGATTGAAGGAGAGACCCAGTACTTC
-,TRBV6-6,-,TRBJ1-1,CASTRQLNTEAFF,TGTGCCAGCACGCGACAGCTGAACACTGAAGCTTTCTTT
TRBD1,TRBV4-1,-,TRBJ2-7,CASSQVRDRDYEQYF,TGCGCCAGCAGCCAAGTAAGGGACAGGGACTACGAGCAGTACTTC
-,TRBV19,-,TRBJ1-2,CASSIAYSFRIYGYTF,TGTGCCAGTAGTATCGCTTACTCGTTCCGGATCTATGGCTACACCTTC
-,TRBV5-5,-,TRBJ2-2,CASSLRGHNTGELFF,TGTGCCAGCAGCTTGAGAGGACATAACACCGGGGAGCTGTTTTTT
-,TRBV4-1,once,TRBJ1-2,CASSQGDIRGDYGYTF,TGCGCCAGCAGCCAAGGGGATATCAGGGGAGACTATGGCTACACCTTC
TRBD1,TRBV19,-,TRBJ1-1,CATQKSERGRVNTEAFF,TGTGCCACCCAGAAGAGTGAAAGGGGGCGTGTGAACACTGAAGCTTTCTTT
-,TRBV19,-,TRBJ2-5,CASSPSTGETQYF,TGTGCCAGTAGCCCGAGCACAGGGGAGACCCAGTACTTC
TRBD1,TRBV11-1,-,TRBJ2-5,CASRQGETQYF,TGTGCCAGCAGACAGGGGGAGACCCAGTACTTC
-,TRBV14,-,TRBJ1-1,CASSPTESTEAFF,TGTGCCAGCAGCCCCACGGAGAGCACTGAAGCTTTCTTT
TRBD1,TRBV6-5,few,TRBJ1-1,CASSYLPGQGASEAFF,TGTGCCAGCAGTTACTTACCGGGACAGGGGGCGTCTGAAGCTTTCTTT
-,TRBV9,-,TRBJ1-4,CASSPTAGGAASEKLFF,TGTGCCAGCAGCCCCACAGCGGGGGGCGCCGCCAGCGAAAAACTGTTTTTT
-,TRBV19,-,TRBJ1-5,CASRGRTDSNQPQHF,TGTGCCAGTAGGGGCCGCACCGATAGCAATCAGCCCCAGCATTTT
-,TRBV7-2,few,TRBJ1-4,CASSLGLATNEKLFF,TGTGCCAGCAGCTTAGGACTTGCAACTAATGAAAAACTGTTTTTT
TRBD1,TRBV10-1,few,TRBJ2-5,CASSESGTAQETQYF,TGCGCCAGCAGTGAGTCCGGGACAGCTCAAGAGACCCAGTACTTC
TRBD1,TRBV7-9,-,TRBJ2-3,CASRGQGGPDTQYF,TGTGCCAGCAGAGGACAGGGGGGCCCAGATACGCAGTATTTT
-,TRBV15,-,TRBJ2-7,CATSRDLVNSYEQYF,TGTGCCACCAGCAGAGATTTAGTCAACTCCTACGAGCAGTACTTC
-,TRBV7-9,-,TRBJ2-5,CASSLGVARIETQYF,TGTGCCAGCAGCTTAGGCGTCGCGAGAATAGAGACCCAGTACTTC
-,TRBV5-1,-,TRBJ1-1,CASSNGEWDNTEAFF,TGCGCCAGCAGCAACGGGGAATGGGACAACACTGAAGCTTTCTTT
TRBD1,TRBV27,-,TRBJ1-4,CASSFQQGRWEKLFF,TGTGCCAGCAGTTTCCAACAGGGGCGCTGGGAAAAACTGTTTTTT
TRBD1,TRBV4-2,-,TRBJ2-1,CASSPGTGRSYNEQFF,TGTGCCAGCAGCCCCGGGACAGGGCGCTCCTACAATGAGCAGTTCTTC
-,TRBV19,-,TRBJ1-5,CASRNPATDSNQPQHF,TGTGCCAGTAGAAACCCCGCGACAGATAGCAATCAGCCCCAGCATTTT
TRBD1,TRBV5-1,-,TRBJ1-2,CASSDNAGQGSGYTF,TGCGCCAGCAGCGACAATGCCGGACAGGGGTCTGGCTACACCTTC
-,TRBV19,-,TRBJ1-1,CASPSGQGEAFF,TGTGCCAGTCCCTCGGGCCAGGGAGAAGCTTTCTTT
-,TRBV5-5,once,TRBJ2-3,CASSLTQVTQYF,TGTGCCAGCAGCTTGACCCAGGTTACGCAGTATTTT